This TCR beta chain was identified during a study of T cell responses to AZD1222 COVID-19 vaccine. Study-wide results and caveats: Donors in the cohort were predominantly white British and more often female, and clonal diversity was possibly underestimated. The repertoires were collected only after the peak T cell response. Within unmutated variant regions lay the reported targets of nearly half of spike-specific TCRs.

Recipients boosted at about 4 weeks or about 12 weeks are pooled. Profiled with immunoSEQ multiplex PCR; TCRdb holds only in-frame clones, not every one. The sample carries about 270,000 clones, about 94% recorded once. A remark on this clone: Antigen unknown.

Germline V lookup: CDR1 SGHNT, CDR2 YYREEE (reference sequence). The ends were cut back, 1 base at V and 7 bases at J, with 11 bases in the middle. This CDR3 comprises 14 residues. The V call is TRBV5-4, the J call TRBJ1-4; D gene unclear. This receptor was taken from an adult who received the AZD1222 COVID-19 vaccine. Source: peripheral blood, taken 28 days after the second AZD1222 dose. In DNA form, the CDR3 reads TGTGCCAGCAGCTTGATGGGAGTCGCTGAAAAACTGTTTTTT. Protein sequence: CASSLMGVAEKLFF.